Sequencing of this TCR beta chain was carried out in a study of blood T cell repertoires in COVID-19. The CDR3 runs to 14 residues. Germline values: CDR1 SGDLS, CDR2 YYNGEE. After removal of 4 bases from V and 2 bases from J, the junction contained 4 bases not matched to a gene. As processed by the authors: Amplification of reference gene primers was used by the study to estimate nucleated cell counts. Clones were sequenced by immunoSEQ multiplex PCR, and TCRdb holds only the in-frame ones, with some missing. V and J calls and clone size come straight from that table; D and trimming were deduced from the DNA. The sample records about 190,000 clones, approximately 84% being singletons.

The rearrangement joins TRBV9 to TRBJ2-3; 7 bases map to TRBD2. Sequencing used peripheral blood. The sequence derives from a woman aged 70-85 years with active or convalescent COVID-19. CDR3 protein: CASSHGLVTDTQYF. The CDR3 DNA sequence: TGTGCCAGCAGCCACGGACTAGTCACAGATACGCAGTATTTT.